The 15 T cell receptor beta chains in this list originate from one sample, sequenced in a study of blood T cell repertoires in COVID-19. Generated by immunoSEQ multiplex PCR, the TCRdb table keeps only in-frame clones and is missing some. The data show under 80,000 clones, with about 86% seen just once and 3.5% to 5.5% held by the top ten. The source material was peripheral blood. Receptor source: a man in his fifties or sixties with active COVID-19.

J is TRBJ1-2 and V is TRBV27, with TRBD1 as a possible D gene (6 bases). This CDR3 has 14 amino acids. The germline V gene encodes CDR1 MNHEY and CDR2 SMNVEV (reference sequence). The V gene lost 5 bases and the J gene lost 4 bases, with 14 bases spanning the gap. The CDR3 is CASSRGGAGYGYTF. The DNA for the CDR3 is TGTGCCAGCAGTCGGGGGGGGGCCGGCTATGGCTACACCTTC.

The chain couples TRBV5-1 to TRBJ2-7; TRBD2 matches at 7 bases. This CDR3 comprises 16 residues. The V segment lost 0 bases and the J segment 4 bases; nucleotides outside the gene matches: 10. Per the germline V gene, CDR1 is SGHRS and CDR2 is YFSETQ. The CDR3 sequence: CASSLAAREGLYEQYF. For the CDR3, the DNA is TGCGCCAGCAGCTTGGCCGCGAGGGAGGGTTTATACGAGCAGTACTTC.

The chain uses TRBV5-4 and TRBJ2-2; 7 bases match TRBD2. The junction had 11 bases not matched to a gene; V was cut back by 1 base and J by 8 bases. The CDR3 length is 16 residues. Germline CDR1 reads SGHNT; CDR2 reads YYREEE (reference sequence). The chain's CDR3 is CASSLWGGSRAGELFF. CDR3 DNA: TGTGCCAGCAGCTTGTGGGGGGGTTCTCGCGCAGGGGAGCTGTTTTTT.

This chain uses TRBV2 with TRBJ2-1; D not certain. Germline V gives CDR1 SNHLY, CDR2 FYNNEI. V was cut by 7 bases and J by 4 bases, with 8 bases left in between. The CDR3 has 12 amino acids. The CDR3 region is CASKGDYNEQFF. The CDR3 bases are TGTGCCAGCAAAGGAGATTACAATGAGCAGTTCTTC.

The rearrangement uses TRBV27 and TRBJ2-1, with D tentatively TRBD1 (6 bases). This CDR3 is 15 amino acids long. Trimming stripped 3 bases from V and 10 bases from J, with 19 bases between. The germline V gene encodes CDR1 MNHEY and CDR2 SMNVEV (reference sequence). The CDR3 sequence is CASSFRDIGQGEQFF. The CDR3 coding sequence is TGTGCCAGCAGTTTTAGGGACATAGGCCAGGGGGAGCAGTTCTTC.

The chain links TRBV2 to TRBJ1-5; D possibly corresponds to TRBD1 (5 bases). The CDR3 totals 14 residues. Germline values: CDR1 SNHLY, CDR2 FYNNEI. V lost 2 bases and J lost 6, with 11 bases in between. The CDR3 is CASSESRGLQPQHF. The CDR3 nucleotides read TGTGCCAGCAGTGAAAGTCGGGGACTTCAGCCCCAGCATTTT.

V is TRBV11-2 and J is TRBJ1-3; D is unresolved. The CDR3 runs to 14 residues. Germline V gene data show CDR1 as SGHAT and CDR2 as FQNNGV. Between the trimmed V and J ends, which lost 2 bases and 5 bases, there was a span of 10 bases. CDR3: CASSLRGWRNTIYF. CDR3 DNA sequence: TGTGCCAGCAGCTTAAGAGGGTGGAGAAACACCATATATTTT.

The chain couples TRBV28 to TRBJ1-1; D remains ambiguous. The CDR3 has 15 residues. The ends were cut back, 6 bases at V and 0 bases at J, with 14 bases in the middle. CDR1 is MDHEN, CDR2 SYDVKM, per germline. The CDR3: CASRDGEPMNTEAFF. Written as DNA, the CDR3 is TGTGCCAGCAGAGACGGGGAGCCTATGAACACTGAAGCTTTCTTT.

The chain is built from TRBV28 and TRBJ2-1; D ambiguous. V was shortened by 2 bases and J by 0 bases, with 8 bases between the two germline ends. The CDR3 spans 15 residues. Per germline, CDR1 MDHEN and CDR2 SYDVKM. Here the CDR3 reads CASSLPTYSYNEQFF. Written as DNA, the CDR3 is TGTGCCAGCAGTTTACCAACCTACTCCTACAATGAGCAGTTCTTC. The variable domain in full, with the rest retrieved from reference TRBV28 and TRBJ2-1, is DVKVTQSSRYLVKRTGEKVFLECVQDMDHENMFWYRQDPGLGLRLIYFSYDVKMKEKGDIPEGYSVSREKKERFSLILESASTNQTSMYLCASSLPTYSYNEQFFGPGTRLTVL.

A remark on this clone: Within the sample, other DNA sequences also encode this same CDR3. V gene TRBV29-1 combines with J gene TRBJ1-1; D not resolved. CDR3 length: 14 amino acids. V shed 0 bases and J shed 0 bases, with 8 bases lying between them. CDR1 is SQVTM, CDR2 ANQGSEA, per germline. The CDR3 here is CSVEDGQVNTEAFF. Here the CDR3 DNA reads TGCAGCGTTGAAGATGGGCAGGTGAACACTGAAGCTTTCTTT.

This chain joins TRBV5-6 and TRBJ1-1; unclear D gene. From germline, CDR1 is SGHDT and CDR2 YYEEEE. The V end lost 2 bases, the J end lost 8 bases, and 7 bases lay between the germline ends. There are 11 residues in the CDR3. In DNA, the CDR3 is TGTGCCAGCAGCTTAGAGAGAGAAGCTTTCTTT. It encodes CASSLEREAFF.

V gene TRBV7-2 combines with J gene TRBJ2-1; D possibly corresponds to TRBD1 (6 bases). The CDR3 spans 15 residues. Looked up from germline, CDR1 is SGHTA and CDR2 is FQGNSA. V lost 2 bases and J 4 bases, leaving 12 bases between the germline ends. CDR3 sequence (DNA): TGTGCCAGCAGCTTACAGGGGTCGGCGTACAATGAGCAGTTCTTC. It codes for CASSLQGSAYNEQFF.

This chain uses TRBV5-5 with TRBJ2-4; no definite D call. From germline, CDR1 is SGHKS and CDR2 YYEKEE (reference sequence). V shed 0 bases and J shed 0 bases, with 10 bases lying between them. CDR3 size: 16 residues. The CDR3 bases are TGTGCCAGCAGCTTGGCCGCCAGTTTAGCCAAAAACATTCAGTACTTC. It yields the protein CASSLAASLAKNIQYF. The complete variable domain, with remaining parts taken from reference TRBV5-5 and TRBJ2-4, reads DAGVTQSPTHLIKTRGQQVTLRCSPISGHKSVSWYQQVLGQGPQFIFQYYEKEERGRGNFPDRFSARQFPNYSSELNVNALLLGDSALYLCASSLAASLAKNIQYFGAGTRLSVL.

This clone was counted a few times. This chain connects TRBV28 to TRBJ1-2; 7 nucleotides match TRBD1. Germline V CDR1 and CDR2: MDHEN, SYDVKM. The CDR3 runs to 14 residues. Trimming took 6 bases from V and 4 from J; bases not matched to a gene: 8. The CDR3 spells CASSLGQWVYGYTF. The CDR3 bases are TGTGCCAGCAGCCTGGGACAGTGGGTCTATGGCTACACCTTC.

CDR3 protein: CASNPSGSTDTQYF. The CDR3 region has the DNA TGTGCCAGCAATCCTAGCGGGAGCACAGATACGCAGTATTTT. V is TRBV28 and J is TRBJ2-3, with 8 bases matching TRBD2. The CDR3 spans 14 residues. Germline CDR1 reads MDHEN; CDR2 reads SYDVKM. The ends lost 7 bases at V and 0 bases at J; junction bases unmatched: 3.